This TCR beta chain is drawn from a study of neurological immune-mediated disorders. As healthy controls, volunteers from a blood bank in Maryland, USA, were used. The cells used in sorted libraries, CD4+ or CD8+ T cells, numbered about a million. The CDR3 sequence is 17 residues long. Germline-derived CDR1 and CDR2 are SGHDT and YYEEEE. The germline V and J ends were trimmed by 1 base and 0 bases, with 11 bases remaining between them. This clonotype was picked up many times. Template-switch 5'RACE cDNA synthesis added a 10-nucleotide unique molecular identifier. TCRdb passed the 5' RACE reads through MiXCR, listing each CDR3 protein once. Altogether some 47,000 distinct CDR3 sequences are present, around 6% being singletons, with the ten largest covering about 0.5%.

J is TRBJ1-6 and V is TRBV5-6; D uncertain. Sample: CD4+ T cells from blood. This clonotype was obtained from a woman aged 40 to 49 in good health. For the CDR3, the DNA is TGTGCCAGCAGCTTGAGGGAGGTGGGCTCCTATAATTCACCCCTCCACTTT. The encoded protein is CASSLREVGSYNSPLHF.